The 23 T cell receptor beta chains presented below share a single source sample, sequenced in a study of blood T cell repertoires in COVID-19 (dated by TCRdb to 2020 to 2021). Receptor libraries were prepared by the immunoSEQ multiplex PCR assay. Imported from immuneACCESS, the table was reduced by TCRdb to in-frame sequences with V and J called. These copies leave out some clones; in studies compared against another copy, an unresolved V gene accounts for under half, and the cause of the remainder is not known. This sample holds roughly 280,000 clones; roughly 86% were observed only once. 1.5% to 2% of the sample belongs to the ten largest clones. The sequencing input was PBMCs or T cells enriched from blood (not recorded which). The receptors originated from a woman aged 60 to 75 who had recovered from COVID-19.

About this clone itself: The junction departs from the called germline gene at one end, perhaps through a read error. V and J are TRBV2 and TRBJ2-4; a weak D match, TRBD2 (6 bases). This CDR3 region has 12 residues. In germline, CDR1 is SNHLY, CDR2 FYNNEI. Written as DNA, the CDR3 is TGTGCCAGCAGTGAGGGCGGGGCCCGTTACCGGTTC. Translating it yields CASSEGGARYRF.

This clone was detected once. V gene TRBV2 combines with J gene TRBJ2-5; 12 bases map to TRBD2. CDR3 length: 15 residues. Germline V gene sequence: CDR1 SNHLY, CDR2 FYNNEI. V was clipped by 4 bases and J by 4 bases; unmatched bases: 4. In DNA form, the CDR3 reads TGTGCCAGCAGTGCCCTAGCGGGGGGGATAGAGACCCAGTACTTC. Translated: CASSALAGGIETQYF.

The chain carries TRBV6-4 and TRBJ2-3; 10 nucleotides align to TRBD2. CDR1 MRHNA and CDR2 SNTAGT come from the germline V gene. With 3 bases clipped from V and 1 base from J, the junction kept 4 bases outside the gene matches. This CDR3 has 16 amino acids. CDR3 coding DNA: TGTGCCAGCAGTGAAACTAGCGGGATAGGCACAGATACGCAGTATTTT. Amino acid sequence: CASSETSGIGTDTQYF.

The V call is TRBV19, the J call TRBJ2-6; D possibly corresponds to TRBD1 (5 bases). Trimming pared 6 bases from V and 4 bases from J, leaving 13 bases between. Germline values: CDR1 LNHDA, CDR2 SQIVND (reference sequence). This CDR3 is 15 amino acids long. This CDR3 reads CASRGRESGANVLTF. The DNA for the CDR3 is TGTGCCAGTAGGGGGCGCGAATCAGGGGCCAACGTCCTGACTTTC.

The rearrangement links TRBV7-2 to TRBJ2-1; possible D gene TRBD2, 6 bases. The V gene lost 7 bases and the J gene lost 9 bases, with 22 bases spanning the gap. CDR1 and CDR2 (germline): SGHTA, FQGNSA. The CDR3 is 15 amino acids. The CDR3 DNA is TGTGCCAGCAATTACGCCGGACCCACCGGGGGTGAGCAGTTCTTC. Amino acid sequence: CASNYAGPTGGEQFF.

The gene calls are TRBV6-5 and TRBJ2-2; a weak D match, TRBD2 (5 bases). CDR1 MNHEY and CDR2 SVGAGI come from the germline V gene. The CDR3 is 16 amino acids. Trimming pared 0 bases from V and 4 bases from J, leaving 12 bases between. CDR3: CASSYSGEYGTGELFF. Written as DNA, the CDR3 is TGTGCCAGCAGTTACTCCGGGGAATACGGCACCGGGGAGCTGTTTTTT.

The J gene is TRBJ2-1, the V gene TRBV7-3; D perhaps matches TRBD1 (6 bases). The CDR3 covers 18 residues. V shed 0 bases and J shed 8 bases, with 23 bases lying between them. Germline assignment: CDR1 SGHTA and CDR2 FQGTGA. Written as DNA, the CDR3 is TGTGCCAGCAGCTTAACAGGGTGGGCAGGGGATAAGCTGGATGAGCAGTTCTTC. Its translation is CASSLTGWAGDKLDEQFF. Together with reference TRBV7-3 and TRBJ2-1, the CDR3 gives the full variable domain: GAGVSQTPSNKVTEKGKYVELRCDPISGHTALYWYRQSLGQGPEFLIYFQGTGAADDSGLPNDRFFAVRPEGSVSTLKIQRTERGDSAVYLCASSLTGWAGDKLDEQFFGPGTRLTVL.

The chain joins TRBV28 to TRBJ1-4; 7 positions match TRBD1. The CDR3 runs to 14 residues. V dropped 5 bases and J dropped 5; count of bases not matched to a gene: 5. From germline, CDR1 is MDHEN and CDR2 SYDVKM. This CDR3 reads CASSTGALNEKLFF. The CDR3 DNA is TGTGCCAGCAGTACAGGGGCCTTGAATGAAAAACTGTTTTTT.

Points on this clone: The same CDR3 can be traced to other DNA sequences in this sample. The chain recombines TRBV28 with TRBJ2-1; 7 bases agree with TRBD2. Germline loops: CDR1 MDHEN, CDR2 SYDVKM. The CDR3 spans 14 residues. The ends lost 2 bases at V and 2 bases at J; junction bases unmatched: 0. CDR3: CASSLAGAYNEQFF. CDR3 nucleotides: TGTGCCAGCAGTTTAGCGGGAGCCTACAATGAGCAGTTCTTC.

The chain combines TRBV6-4 with TRBJ1-5; 7 nucleotides match TRBD1. CDR1 is MRHNA, CDR2 SNTAGT, per germline. This CDR3 is built from 15 residues. Trimming at V came to 4 bases and at J to 5 bases, leaving 8 bases not matched to a gene. Here the CDR3 DNA reads TGTGCCAGCAGTGCTTCCCAGGGGGTTCATCAGCCCCAGCATTTT. Its protein is CASSASQGVHQPQHF.

The chain recombines TRBV7-9 with TRBJ2-3, with 7 nucleotides matching TRBD2. Germline lookup yields CDR1 SEHNR and CDR2 FQNEAQ (reference sequence). The length of the CDR3 is 14 residues. The trim removed 1 base at V and 5 bases at J, leaving 3 bases unmatched. CDR3 sequence (DNA): TGTGCCAGCAGCTTAGATACGGGGGGAGATACGCAGTATTTT. Protein product: CASSLDTGGDTQYF.

The chain employs TRBV7-6 and TRBJ2-1; maybe TRBD2 (6 bases). CDR3 length: 13 amino acids. Trimming removed 0 bases from V and 10 bases from J, with 10 bases in between. Germline assignment: CDR1 SGHVS and CDR2 FNYEAQ. The CDR3 here is CASSLAQEGEQFF. The CDR3 coding sequence is TGTGCCAGCAGCTTAGCGCAGGAGGGGGAGCAGTTCTTC.

This chain links TRBV5-1 with TRBJ2-1; 7 bases fit TRBD1. This CDR3 is built from 16 residues. Germline CDR1 reads SGHRS; CDR2 reads YFSETQ. V lost 6 bases and J lost 4; bases outside the gene matches: 13. CDR3 nucleotides: TGCGCCAGCACGCCCGGCGGTCCGACAGGGTACAATGAGCAGTTCTTC. Translated, it gives CASTPGGPTGYNEQFF.

Note on this clone: A junction end diverges from the germline sequence, so it may reflect a read error. The rearrangement joins TRBV7-3 to TRBJ2-1; TRBD2 matches 8 bases. CDR3 length equals 15 residues. Germline CDR1 SGHTA, CDR2 FQGTGA. This chain's CDR3 is CASSLTSGIYNEQFF. Here the CDR3 DNA reads TGTGCCAGCAGTTTAACTAGCGGAATCTACAATGAGCAGTTCTTC. The complete variable domain, with remaining parts taken from reference TRBV7-3 and TRBJ2-1, reads GAGVSQTPSNKVTEKGKYVELRCDPISGHTALYWYRQSLGQGPEFLIYFQGTGAADDSGLPNDRFFAVRPEGSVSTLKIQRTERGDSAVYLCASSLTSGIYNEQFFGPGTRLTVL.

CDR3 bases: TGTGCCACCGGACTGTCGAACACTGAAGCTTTCTTT. Protein product: CATGLSNTEAFF. The J gene is TRBJ1-1, the V gene TRBV10-3; D uncertain. V was trimmed by 10 bases and J by 1 base, leaving 10 bases between them. The CDR3 runs to 12 residues. The V gene's germline CDR1 is ENHRY and CDR2 SYGVKD.

This clone was counted between two and nine times. This chain connects TRBV11-2 to TRBJ2-7, with TRBD2 as a possible D gene (6 bases). Germline values: CDR1 SGHAT, CDR2 FQNNGV. The CDR3 consists of 15 residues. V was pared by 4 bases and J by 6 bases, with 19 bases between. CDR3 bases: TGTGCCAGCAGCTCCCTAAGGCGGGGATGGGGCGAGCAGTACTTC. Its protein product is CASSSLRRGWGEQYF.

The chain combines TRBV28 with TRBJ1-6; weak D call: TRBD1 (5 bases). The germline V and J ends were trimmed by 4 bases and 10 bases, with 14 bases remaining between them. CDR1 and CDR2 from the germline V gene are MDHEN and SYDVKM. CDR3 size: 14 residues. The CDR3 DNA follows: TGTGCCAGCAGTTCCCGGGACTTAGGGTCACCCCTCCACTTT. Translation gives CASSSRDLGSPLHF. Using reference TRBV28 and TRBJ1-6 for the parts outside the CDR3, the full variable domain is DVKVTQSSRYLVKRTGEKVFLECVQDMDHENMFWYRQDPGLGLRLIYFSYDVKMKEKGDIPEGYSVSREKKERFSLILESASTNQTSMYLCASSSRDLGSPLHFGNGTRLTVT.

The V and J genes are TRBV27 and TRBJ2-2; 8 bases map to TRBD1. The CDR3 runs 15 residues. V shed 6 bases, J shed 4 bases, and the junction held 7 bases outside the gene matches. CDR1 MNHEY and CDR2 SMNVEV come from the germline V gene (reference sequence). The CDR3 DNA reads TGTGCCAGCAGCCAGACAGGGGTGAGCACCGGGGAGCTGTTTTTT. Its translation is CASSQTGVSTGELFF.

With regard to this clone: Other nucleotide sequences in the sample specify the same CDR3. The chain couples TRBV28 to TRBJ1-5; 7 bases agree with TRBD1. CDR3 length equals 14 residues. Germline loops: CDR1 MDHEN, CDR2 SYDVKM. The V segment lost 3 bases and the J segment 7 bases; nucleotides outside the gene matches: 6. Written as DNA, the CDR3 is TGTGCCAGCAGTTTGGGTCAGGGGGACCAGCCCCAGCATTTT. It codes for CASSLGQGDQPQHF.

V is TRBV15 and J is TRBJ2-3, with D possibly TRBD1 on 5 matching bases. Trimming left V 6 bases short and J 2 bases short, with 9 bases between. The germline V gene encodes CDR1 LNHNV and CDR2 YYDKDF (reference sequence). CDR3 length equals 13 residues. CDR3 DNA: TGTGCCACCAGGGCGACAGCCACAGATACGCAGTATTTT. Translation gives CATRATATDTQYF.

CDR3 nucleotides: TGTGCCAGCAGCTTAGCTTATGTCGAGCAGTACTTC. Amino acid sequence: CASSLAYVEQYF. This chain uses TRBV11-2 with TRBJ2-7; no clear D gene. The V and J ends lost 1 base and 6 bases respectively, with 7 bases between them. The germline V gene has CDR1 SGHAT and CDR2 FQNNGV. The CDR3 contains 12 residues.

The chain is built from TRBV5-4 and TRBJ2-3, with D perhaps matching TRBD1 (5 bases). Germline V CDR1 and CDR2: SGHNT, YYREEE (reference sequence). The CDR3 is 14 amino acids. V shed 0 bases and J shed 5 bases, with 10 bases lying between them. The CDR3 here is CASSLEGAVDTQYF. The CDR3 DNA is TGTGCCAGCAGCTTGGAAGGGGCAGTAGATACGCAGTATTTT.

This clone was seen only once. The genes are TRBV11-1 and TRBJ2-3; 13 bases are a match to TRBD2. This CDR3 is 16 amino acids long. The germline V gene encodes CDR1 SGHAT and CDR2 FQDESV (reference sequence). V was clipped by 5 bases and J by 4 bases; unmatched bases: 6. The CDR3 sequence: CASSTGLAGVSDTQYF. CDR3 sequence (DNA): TGTGCCAGCAGCACCGGACTAGCGGGAGTCTCAGATACGCAGTATTTT.